This T cell receptor beta chain was observed in a study of T cells in Graves' hyperthyroidism and ophthalmopathy. The CDR3 regions of TCR beta were amplified from RNA transcripts. The HTBI primer set was used in a first-round RT-PCR of the TCR CDR3. Each CDR3 protein is one row after TCRdb ran MiXCR on the multiplex PCR reads. In the table there are about 700,000 distinct CDR3 sequences, approximately 14% of which are singletons. This CDR3 has 15 amino acids. V was trimmed by 0 bases and J by 0 bases, leaving 9 bases between them. Per the germline V gene, CDR1 is DFQATT and CDR2 is SNEGSKA (reference sequence). This clonotype came up once. Over 18 months, lack of ophthalmopathy progression marked Graves' hyperthyroidism as stable. Clinical symptoms, serum thyroxine and TRAb, thyroid ultrasound and orbital computed tomography were used for the diagnoses. PBMCs were derived from approximately 10 ml fresh peripheral blood.

The chain joins TRBV20-1 to TRBJ1-3, with D hard to call. This clonotype was sampled from a young woman with Graves' hyperthyroidism. Specimen: blood. CDR3 DNA sequence: TGCAGTGCTAGAGATTTGGCGGGCTCTGGAAACACCATATATTTT. Translation: CSARDLAGSGNTIYF.